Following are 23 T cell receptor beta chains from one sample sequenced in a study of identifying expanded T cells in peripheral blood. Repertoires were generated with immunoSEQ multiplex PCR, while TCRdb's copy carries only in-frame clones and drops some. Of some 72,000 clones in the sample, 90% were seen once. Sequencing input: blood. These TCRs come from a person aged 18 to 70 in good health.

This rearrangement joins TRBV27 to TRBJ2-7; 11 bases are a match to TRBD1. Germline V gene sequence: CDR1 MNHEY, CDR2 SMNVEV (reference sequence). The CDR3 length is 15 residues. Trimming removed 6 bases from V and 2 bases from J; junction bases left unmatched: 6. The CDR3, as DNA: TGTGCCAGCAGCTTTTCGGGACAGGGGGCCTACGAGCAGTACTTC. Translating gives CASSFSGQGAYEQYF.

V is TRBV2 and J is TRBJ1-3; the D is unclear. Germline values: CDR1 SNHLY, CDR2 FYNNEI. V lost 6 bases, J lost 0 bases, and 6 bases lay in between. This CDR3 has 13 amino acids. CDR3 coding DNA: TGTGCCAGCAGCCGGGACTCTGGAAACACCATATATTTT. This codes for CASSRDSGNTIYF.

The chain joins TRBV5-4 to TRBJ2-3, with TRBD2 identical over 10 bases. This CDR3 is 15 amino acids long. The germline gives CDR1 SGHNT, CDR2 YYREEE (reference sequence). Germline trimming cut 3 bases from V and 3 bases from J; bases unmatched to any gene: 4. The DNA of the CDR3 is TGTGCCAGCAGCTCTACTAGCGGGGTGACAGATACGCAGTATTTT. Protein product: CASSSTSGVTDTQYF.

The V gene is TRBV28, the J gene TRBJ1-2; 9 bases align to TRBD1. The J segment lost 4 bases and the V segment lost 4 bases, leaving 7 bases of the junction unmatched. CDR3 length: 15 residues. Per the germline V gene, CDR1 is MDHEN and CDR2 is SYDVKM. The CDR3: CASSSLGQGIYGYTF. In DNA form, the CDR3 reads TGTGCCAGCAGTTCCCTGGGACAGGGCATCTATGGCTACACCTTC.

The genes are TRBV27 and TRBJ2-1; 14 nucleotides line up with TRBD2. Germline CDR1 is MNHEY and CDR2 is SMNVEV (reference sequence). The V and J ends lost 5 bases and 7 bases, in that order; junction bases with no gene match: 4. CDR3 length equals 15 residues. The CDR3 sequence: CASSPRTSGGNEQFF. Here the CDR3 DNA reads TGTGCCAGCAGTCCCCGGACTAGCGGGGGGAATGAGCAGTTCTTC.

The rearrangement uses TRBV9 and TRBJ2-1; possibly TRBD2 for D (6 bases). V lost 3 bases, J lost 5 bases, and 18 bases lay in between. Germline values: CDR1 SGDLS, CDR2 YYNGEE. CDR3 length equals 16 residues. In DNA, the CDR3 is TGTGCCAGCAGCGCTTCTCCCGGACTACGAAACAATGAGCAGTTCTTC. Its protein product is CASSASPGLRNNEQFF.

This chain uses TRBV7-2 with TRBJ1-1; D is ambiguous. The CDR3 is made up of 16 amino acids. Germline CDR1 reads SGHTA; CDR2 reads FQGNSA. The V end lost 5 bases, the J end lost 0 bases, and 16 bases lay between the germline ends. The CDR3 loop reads CASSLNSHSLNTEAFF. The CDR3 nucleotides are TGTGCCAGCAGCCTAAATTCTCACAGCTTGAACACTGAAGCTTTCTTT.

CDR3 residues: CASSLGVAGGGIKNIQYF. The DNA of the CDR3 is TGCGCCAGCAGCCTAGGGGTCGCAGGGGGCGGGATCAAAAACATTCAGTACTTC. The rearrangement links TRBV4-1 to TRBJ2-4; 8 bases are a match to TRBD1. CDR1 and CDR2 from the germline V gene are MGHRA and YSYEKL. V shed 4 bases, J shed 3 bases, and the junction held 14 bases outside the gene matches. The CDR3 loop spans 18 amino acids.

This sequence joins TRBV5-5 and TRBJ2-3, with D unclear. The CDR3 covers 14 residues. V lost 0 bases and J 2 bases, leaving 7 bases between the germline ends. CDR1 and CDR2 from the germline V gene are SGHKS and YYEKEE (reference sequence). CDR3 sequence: CASSLDSYTDTQYF. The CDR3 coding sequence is TGTGCCAGCAGCTTGGACTCCTACACAGATACGCAGTATTTT.

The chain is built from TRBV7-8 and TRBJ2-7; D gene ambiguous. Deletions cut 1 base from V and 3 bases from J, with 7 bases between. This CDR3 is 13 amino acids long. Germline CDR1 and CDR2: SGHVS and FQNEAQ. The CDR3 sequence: CASSLVASYEQYF. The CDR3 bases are TGTGCCAGCAGCTTAGTGGCCAGCTACGAGCAGTACTTC.

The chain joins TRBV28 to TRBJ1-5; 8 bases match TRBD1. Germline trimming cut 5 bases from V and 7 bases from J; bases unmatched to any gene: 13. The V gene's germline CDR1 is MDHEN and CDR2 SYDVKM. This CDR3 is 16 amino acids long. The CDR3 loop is CASSTQGQGWGQPQHF. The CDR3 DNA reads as TGTGCCAGCAGTACCCAAGGACAGGGCTGGGGGCAGCCCCAGCATTTT.

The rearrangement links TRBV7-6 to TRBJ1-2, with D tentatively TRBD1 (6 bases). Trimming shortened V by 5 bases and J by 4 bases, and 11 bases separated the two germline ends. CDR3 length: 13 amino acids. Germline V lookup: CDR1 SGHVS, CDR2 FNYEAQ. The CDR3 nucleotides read TGTGCCAGCAGCCCCCGACAGGCCTATGGCTACACCTTC. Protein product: CASSPRQAYGYTF.

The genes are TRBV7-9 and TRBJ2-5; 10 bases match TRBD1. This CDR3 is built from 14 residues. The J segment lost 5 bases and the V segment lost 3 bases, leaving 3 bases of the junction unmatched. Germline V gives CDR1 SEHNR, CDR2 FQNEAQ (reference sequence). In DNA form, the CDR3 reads TGTGCCAGCAGCTTGAGACAGGGGGCGGAGACCCAGTACTTC. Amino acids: CASSLRQGAETQYF. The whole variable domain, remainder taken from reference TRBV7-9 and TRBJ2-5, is DTGVSQNPRHKITKRGQNVTFRCDPISEHNRLYWYRQTLGQGPEFLTYFQNEAQLEKSRLLSDRFSAERPKGSFSTLEIQRTEQGDSAMYLCASSLRQGAETQYFGPGTRLLVL.

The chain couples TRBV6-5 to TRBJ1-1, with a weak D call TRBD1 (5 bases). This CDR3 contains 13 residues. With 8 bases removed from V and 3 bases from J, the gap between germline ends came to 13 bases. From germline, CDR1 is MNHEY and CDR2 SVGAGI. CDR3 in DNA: TGTGCCAGCGGCGGAGGGACTTACACTGAAGCTTTCTTT. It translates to CASGGGTYTEAFF.

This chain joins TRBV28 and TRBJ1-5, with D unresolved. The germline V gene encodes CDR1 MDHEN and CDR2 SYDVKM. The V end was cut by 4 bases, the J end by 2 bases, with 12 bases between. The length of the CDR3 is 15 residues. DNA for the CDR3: TGTGCCAGCAGTTCCCCCTATCCCGGCAATCAGCCCCAGCATTTT. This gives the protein CASSSPYPGNQPQHF. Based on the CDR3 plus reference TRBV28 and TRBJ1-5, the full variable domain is DVKVTQSSRYLVKRTGEKVFLECVQDMDHENMFWYRQDPGLGLRLIYFSYDVKMKEKGDIPEGYSVSREKKERFSLILESASTNQTSMYLCASSSPYPGNQPQHFGDGTRLSIL.

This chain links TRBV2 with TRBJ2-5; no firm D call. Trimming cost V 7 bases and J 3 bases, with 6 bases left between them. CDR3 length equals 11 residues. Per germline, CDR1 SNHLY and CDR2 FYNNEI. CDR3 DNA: TGTGCCAGCACTGCGGAAGAGACCCAGTACTTC. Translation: CASTAEETQYF. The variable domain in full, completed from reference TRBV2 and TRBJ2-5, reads EPEVTQTPSHQVTQMGQEVILRCVPISNHLYFYWYRQILGQKVEFLVSFYNNEISEKSEIFDDQFSVERPDGSNFTLKIRSTKLEDSAMYFCASTAEETQYFGPGTRLLVL.

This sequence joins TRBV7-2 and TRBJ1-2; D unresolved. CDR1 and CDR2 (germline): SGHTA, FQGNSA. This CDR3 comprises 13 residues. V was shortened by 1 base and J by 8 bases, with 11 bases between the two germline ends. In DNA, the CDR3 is TGTGCCAGCAGCTTAGGAGTCCGGGGAGGCTACACCTTC. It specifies CASSLGVRGGYTF.

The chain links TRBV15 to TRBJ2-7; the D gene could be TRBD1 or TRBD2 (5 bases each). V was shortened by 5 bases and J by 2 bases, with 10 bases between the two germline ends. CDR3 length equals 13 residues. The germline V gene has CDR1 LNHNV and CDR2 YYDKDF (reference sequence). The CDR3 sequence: CATSPGATYEQYF. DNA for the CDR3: TGTGCCACCAGCCCCGGGGCTACCTACGAGCAGTACTTC.

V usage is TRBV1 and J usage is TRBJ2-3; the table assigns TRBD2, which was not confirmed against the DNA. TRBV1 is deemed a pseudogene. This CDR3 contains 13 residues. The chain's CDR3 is CTSSRLVADTQYF. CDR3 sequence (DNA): TGCACCAGCAGCAGACTAGTAGCAGATACGCAGTATTTT.

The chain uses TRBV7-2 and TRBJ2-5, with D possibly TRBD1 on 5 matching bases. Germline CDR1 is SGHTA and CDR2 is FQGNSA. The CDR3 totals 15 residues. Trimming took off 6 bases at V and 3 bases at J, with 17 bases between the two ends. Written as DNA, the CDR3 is TGTGCCAGCAGATTCAGTAGGGGCGCGGAAGAGACCCAGTACTTC. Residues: CASRFSRGAEETQYF. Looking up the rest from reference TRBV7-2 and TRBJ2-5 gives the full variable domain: GAGVSQSPSNKVTEKGKDVELRCDPISGHTALYWYRQSLGQGLEFLIYFQGNSAPDKSGLPSDRFSAERTGGSVSTLTIQRTQQEDSAVYLCASRFSRGAEETQYFGPGTRLLVL.

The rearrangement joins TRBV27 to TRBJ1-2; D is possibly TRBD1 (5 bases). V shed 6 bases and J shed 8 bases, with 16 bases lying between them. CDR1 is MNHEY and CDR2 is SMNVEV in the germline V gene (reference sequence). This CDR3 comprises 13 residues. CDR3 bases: TGTGCCAGCAGCGGGACCCACATTGGGGGCTACACCTTC. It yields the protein CASSGTHIGGYTF.

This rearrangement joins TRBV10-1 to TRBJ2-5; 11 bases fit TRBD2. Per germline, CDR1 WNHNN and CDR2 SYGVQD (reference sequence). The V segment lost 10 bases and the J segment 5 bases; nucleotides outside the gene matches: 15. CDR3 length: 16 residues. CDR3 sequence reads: CAKPLGASGRKETQYF. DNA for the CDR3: TGCGCCAAACCTCTGGGGGCTAGCGGGAGGAAGGAGACCCAGTACTTC.

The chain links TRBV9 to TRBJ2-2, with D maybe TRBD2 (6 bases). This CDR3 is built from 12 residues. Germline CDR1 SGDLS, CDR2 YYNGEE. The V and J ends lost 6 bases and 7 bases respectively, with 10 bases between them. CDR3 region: CASNSGVGELFF. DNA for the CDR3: TGTGCCAGCAATAGCGGTGTCGGGGAGCTGTTTTTT.